A single sample is the source of the 9 T cell receptor beta chains below, sequenced in a study of T cell repertoires in cytomegalovirus infection. TCRdb re-analysed the reads in MiXCR, keeping a single row per CDR3 protein. The table has about 740,000 distinct CDR3 sequences, 35% to 45% seen once; the top ten hold under 3.5%. Sequencing used PBMCs. These receptors all stem from a human donor in good health (CMV status not recorded). Some clones in this sample may be carry-over from other donors' samples.

V is TRBV7-2 and J is TRBJ2-1, with 7 nucleotides matching TRBD2. Germline lookup yields CDR1 SGHTA and CDR2 FQGNSA. Trimming took 4 bases from V and 16 from J; bases not matched to a gene: 10. This CDR3 region has 12 residues. CDR3 loop: CASSWGGRARFF. DNA of the CDR3: TGTGCCAGCAGCTGGGGGGGGAGGGCCCGCTTCTTC.

In its sample, this clonotype was seen a few times. V gene TRBV6-1 combines with J gene TRBJ1-1; 10 nucleotides align to TRBD1. J gave up 4 bases and V 5 bases, and 16 bases lay outside the gene matches. The CDR3 runs to 18 residues. Germline V gene lookup returns CDR1 MNHNS and CDR2 SASEGT. CDR3 sequence: CASSRYPGQGLGVTEAFF. The CDR3 coding sequence is TGTGCCAGCAGTCGTTACCCGGGACAGGGGCTAGGAGTCACTGAAGCTTTCTTT.

CDR3 in DNA: TGTGCCAGTAGCCCGGGACCGGGGGCCTTTAGCGGCGAAAAACTGTTTTTT. This translates into CASSPGPGAFSGEKLFF. The chain uses TRBV19 and TRBJ1-4; D is possibly TRBD1 (6 bases). Trimming took off 6 bases at V and 8 bases at J, with 25 bases between the two ends. Per germline, CDR1 LNHDA and CDR2 SQIVND (reference sequence). The CDR3 is made up of 17 amino acids.

The rearrangement uses TRBV6-6 and TRBJ2-3, with D uncertain. V lost 6 bases to trimming and J lost 0 bases, with 16 bases between them. Germline CDR1 and CDR2: MNHNY and SVGAGI (reference sequence). The CDR3 sequence is 16 residues long. The CDR3 reads CASRRVVFESTDTQYF. DNA of the CDR3: TGTGCCAGCAGGCGAGTGGTTTTCGAAAGCACAGATACGCAGTATTTT.

This chain uses TRBV7-9 with TRBJ2-3; the match to TRBD2 covers 8 bases. J was trimmed by 4 bases and V by 5 bases; bases with no gene match: 11. Per the germline V gene, CDR1 is SEHNR and CDR2 is FQNEAQ (reference sequence). The length of the CDR3 is 16 residues. CDR3 amino acids: CASSPPGAGDSDTQYF. CDR3 DNA: TGTGCCAGCAGCCCACCGGGAGCGGGGGACTCAGATACGCAGTATTTT.

V and J are TRBV5-5 and TRBJ1-2; D gene unclear. CDR1 and CDR2 from the germline V gene are SGHKS and YYEKEE (reference sequence). The CDR3 is 15 amino acids. Trimming removed 0 bases at V and 4 bases at J, with 13 bases between. The CDR3 coding sequence is TGTGCCAGCAGCTTGGGTGGCGGCGGCGCCTATGGCTACACCTTC. As protein: CASSLGGGGAYGYTF. The full variable domain, rest sourced from reference TRBV5-5 and TRBJ1-2, is DAGVTQSPTHLIKTRGQQVTLRCSPISGHKSVSWYQQVLGQGPQFIFQYYEKEERGRGNFPDRFSARQFPNYSSELNVNALLLGDSALYLCASSLGGGGAYGYTFGSGTRLTVV.

Notes on this clonotype: Germline and junction disagree at one end, which may indicate a read error. The genes are TRBV28 and TRBJ2-7, with TRBD1 matching over 7 bases. Germline CDR1 reads MDHEN; CDR2 reads SYDVKM. This CDR3 has 16 residues. CDR3 bases: TGTGCCAGCCGTTCCCGCATGACAGGGTACTCCTACGAGCAGTCCTTC. Its protein is CASRSRMTGYSYEQSF.

As concerns this clonotype: The final CDR3 position lacks the conserved phenylalanine or tryptophan, pointing to a likely read error. V and J are TRBV7-2 and TRBJ1-6; the match to TRBD1 covers 7 bases. The length of the CDR3 is 18 residues. Germline V gene lookup returns CDR1 SGHTA and CDR2 FQGNSA. The CDR3 bases are TGTGCCAGCAGCTTAGCCGGGACAGAGGGCGCCTATAATTCAACCCTCCACTGT. Its translation: CASSLAGTEGAYNSTLHC.

The chain combines TRBV10-3 with TRBJ1-5; perhaps TRBD1 as D (6 bases). The germline CDR1 and CDR2 sequences are ENHRY and SYGVKD. The length of the CDR3 is 13 residues. V lost 10 bases and J lost 0, with 10 bases in between. CDR3 sequence reads: CATLQGSNQPQHF. The DNA for the CDR3 is TGTGCCACACTACAGGGTAGCAATCAGCCCCAGCATTTT.